A single sample is the source of the 23 T cell receptor beta chains below, sequenced in a study of T cells in women clearing cervical HPV infection. Profiling relied on immunoSEQ multiplex PCR, and the TCRdb table lists in-frame clones only, not all of them. Seen in this sample are roughly 48,000 clones; the ten most common clones hold roughly 1.5%. What was sequenced was blood buffy coat. The receptors derive from a woman aged 18 to 75 with a cervical HPV16 infection that either progressed to CIN3+ or cleared (not recorded which).

Notes on this clone: The CDR3 end falls 3 residues outside the read, so it is completed with the germline J gene. The rearrangement joins TRBV19 to TRBJ1-4; 7 positions match TRBD1. V lost 7 bases and J lost 7; bases outside the gene matches: 9. There are 14 residues in the CDR3. Germline CDR1 LNHDA, CDR2 SQIVND (reference sequence). CDR3 amino acids: CASIEEDRPEKLFF. CDR3 DNA, as far as it was read: TGTGCCAGTATAGAAGAGGACAGGCCTGAAAAA.

As concerns this clone: The read ends 3 residues shy of where the CDR3 ends; the end is completed using the germline J gene. The rearrangement links TRBV20-1 to TRBJ2-4, with 10 positions matching TRBD2. V was pared by 8 bases and J by 9 bases, with 16 bases of the junction left unmatched. Per germline, CDR1 DFQATT and CDR2 SNEGSKA (reference sequence). The CDR3 consists of 15 residues. The CDR3 bases that were read are TGCAGTACCCCCCGTATCAGGACTAGCGGAGTCATT. Protein product: CSTPRIRTSGVI. The whole CDR3 is CSTPRIRTSGVIQYF.

With respect to this clone: The read ends 3 residues before the CDR3 terminus; that terminus is restored from the germline J gene. The chain links TRBV7-9 to TRBJ2-7; 10 bases map to TRBD1. V was clipped by 6 bases and J by 5 bases; unmatched bases: 10. The germline gives CDR1 SEHNR, CDR2 FQNEAQ (reference sequence). The CDR3 has 15 amino acids. CDR3 residues: CASRQTGGVTDEQYF. The covered CDR3 bases are TGTGCCAGCAGACAGACAGGGGGCGTGACTGACGAG.

On this clone: The read ends 3 residues shy of where the CDR3 ends; the end is completed using the germline J gene. The chain uses TRBV6-2 or TRBV6-3 and TRBJ2-5; D not resolved. This CDR3 is 11 amino acids long. Germline CDR1 and CDR2: MNHEY and SVGEGT. Trimming stripped 8 bases from V and 3 bases from J, with 7 bases between. CDR3 bases read: TGTGCCAGCGCATTAGAAGAGACC. It codes for CASALEET. The full CDR3 reads CASALEETQYF.

With regard to this clone: The CDR3 is cut off 3 residues early in the read; its end comes from the germline J gene. V is TRBV28 and J is TRBJ2-7, with 7 bases that match TRBD1. CDR3 length: 13 amino acids. Germline CDR1 is MDHEN and CDR2 is SYDVKM. Germline trimming cut 6 bases from V and 5 bases from J; bases unmatched to any gene: 7. The sequenced part of the CDR3 DNA is TGTGCCAGCAGCCTCGGCACAGGGGACGAG. Translation gives CASSLGTGDE. The whole CDR3 protein reads CASSLGTGDEQYF.

With regard to this clone: The observed sequence ends 3 residues before the CDR3 terminus, with the missing tail filled in from the germline J gene. The chain joins TRBV19 to TRBJ1-5; D gene uncertain. The CDR3 contains 12 residues. The ends were cut back, 11 bases at V and 3 bases at J, with 11 bases in the middle. In germline, CDR1 is LNHDA, CDR2 SQIVND (reference sequence). The sequenced CDR3 bases are TGTGCCGCTAGTGTTTACAATCAGCCC. Translating it yields CAASVYNQP. The CDR3 in its entirety is CAASVYNQPQHF.

On this clone itself: The CDR3 goes on 3 residues after the read ends, and that part is filled in from the germline J gene. The chain links TRBV7-2 to TRBJ1-2; 7 bases line up with TRBD1. This CDR3 contains 14 residues. The germline gives CDR1 SGHTA, CDR2 FQGNSA. CDR3 loop: CASSLALTGVGYTF. The CDR3 DNA, read in part, is TGTGCCAGCAGCTTAGCTCTTACAGGGGTCGGC.

In regard to this clone: Coverage ceases 3 residues before the CDR3 finishes, and the germline J gene fills in the end. The rearrangement joins TRBV5-5 to TRBJ1-1; maybe TRBD1 (6 bases). This CDR3 contains 13 residues. The germline gives CDR1 SGHKS, CDR2 YYEKEE (reference sequence). V shed 3 bases and J shed 5 bases, with 11 bases lying between them. The covered CDR3 bases are TGTGCCAGCAGCTCGGGGGGCAGAACTGAA. Translating it yields CASSSGGRTE. The CDR3 in full is CASSSGGRTEAFF.

As concerns this clone: Read coverage stops 3 residues before the CDR3 terminus; the germline J gene supplies the remainder. The rearrangement links TRBV20-1 to TRBJ1-5; 8 bases align to TRBD1. The CDR3 is 14 amino acids. Germline V CDR1 and CDR2: DFQATT, SNEGSKA (reference sequence). V was pared by 6 bases and J by 2 bases, with 6 bases of the junction left unmatched. The part of the CDR3 DNA that was read is TGCAGTGCCATGACAGGGGATGGCAATCAGCCC. Translated: CSAMTGDGNQP. In full, the CDR3 is CSAMTGDGNQPQHF.

Worth noting for this clone: The CDR3 is cut off 3 residues early in the read; its end comes from the germline J gene. The gene calls are TRBV9 and TRBJ2-3; D uncertain. The CDR3 length is 14 residues. Trimming pared 1 base from V and 8 bases from J, leaving 14 bases between. Germline V CDR1 and CDR2: SGDLS, YYNGEE. CDR3 sequence: CASSVSLTPLTQYF. The CDR3 bases that were read are TGTGCCAGCAGCGTATCCTTGACTCCACTTACG.

Turning to this clone: The read stops 3 residues short of the end of the CDR3; the missing end is completed from the germline J gene. The chain uses TRBV20-1 and TRBJ1-4; 8 bases are a match to TRBD1. CDR1 and CDR2 (germline): DFQATT, SNEGSKA (reference sequence). The CDR3 consists of 14 residues. The J segment lost 8 bases and the V segment lost 6 bases, leaving 11 bases of the junction unmatched. CDR3 DNA (partial): TGCAGTGCCCCAGGACAGGGCACGGGGGAAAAA. Translated: CSAPGQGTGEK. The full CDR3 is CSAPGQGTGEKLFF.

With respect to this clone: Sequencing ends 3 residues short of the CDR3 end; the germline J gene provides the rest. The J gene is TRBJ2-7, the V gene TRBV19; no clear D. The CDR3 totals 14 residues. The V gene's germline CDR1 is LNHDA and CDR2 SQIVND (reference sequence). V was cut by 5 bases and J by 1 base, with 12 bases left in between. The CDR3 here is CASSGQAKSYEQYF. The DNA read from the CDR3 is TGTGCCAGTAGTGGGCAGGCAAAGTCCTACGAG.

As concerns this clone: The read ends 3 residues early relative to the CDR3; the germline J gene fills the gap. This chain links TRBV7-9 with TRBJ1-2; 7 bases are shared with TRBD1. The germline CDR1 and CDR2 sequences are SEHNR and FQNEAQ (reference sequence). V lost 7 bases and J lost 3; bases outside the gene matches: 8. CDR3 length equals 14 residues. The CDR3 here is CASNPGQLDYGYTF. The CDR3 bases that were read are TGTGCCAGCAACCCGGGACAGCTAGACTATGGC.

Notes on this clone: The DNA ends 3 residues before the CDR3 does, and the rest of the CDR3 is filled in from the germline J gene. This rearrangement joins TRBV20-1 to TRBJ1-5, with TRBD1 matching 7 bases. CDR1 is DFQATT and CDR2 is SNEGSKA in the germline V gene (reference sequence). V was pared by 6 bases and J by 2 bases, with 10 bases of the junction left unmatched. CDR3 length: 15 residues. CDR3 DNA (partial): TGCAGTGCCATCAGGGACAGTGGAGGCAATCAGCCC. This codes for CSAIRDSGGNQP. The whole CDR3 sequence reads CSAIRDSGGNQPQHF.

Concerning this clone itself: The DNA ends 3 residues before the CDR3 does, and the rest of the CDR3 is filled in from the germline J gene. V and J are TRBV28 and TRBJ1-4, with TRBD1 matching 7 bases. This CDR3 has 16 residues. After removal of 3 bases from V and 7 bases from J, the junction contained 11 bases not matched to a gene. The germline gives CDR1 MDHEN, CDR2 SYDVKM. CDR3 region: CASSFRIQGSGEKLFF. CDR3 DNA, as far as it was read: TGTGCCAGCAGTTTTCGGATACAGGGGTCGGGTGAAAAA.

A remark on this clone: Sequencing ends 3 residues short of the CDR3 end; the germline J gene provides the rest. The chain joins TRBV18 to TRBJ2-5; D remains unclear. The CDR3 loop spans 13 amino acids. Germline CDR1 reads KGHSH; CDR2 reads LQKENI. V lost 2 bases to trimming and J lost 6 bases, with 10 bases between them. CDR3 loop: CASSPGQEKTQYF. CDR3 DNA (partial): TGTGCCAGCTCACCAGGCCAGGAGAAGACC.

Notes on this clone: Sequencing ends 3 residues short of the CDR3 end; the germline J gene provides the rest. The J gene is TRBJ2-7, the V gene TRBV20-1; 13 nucleotides align to TRBD2. With 1 base clipped from V and 0 bases from J, the junction kept 3 bases outside the gene matches. The CDR3 runs to 16 residues. The germline V gene has CDR1 DFQATT and CDR2 SNEGSKA (reference sequence). The CDR3: CSARGTSGSSSYEQYF. Partial CDR3 DNA: TGCAGTGCTAGAGGGACTAGCGGGAGTAGCTCCTACGAG.

About this clone: The sequence runs out 3 residues before the end of the CDR3; the remainder is reconstructed from the germline J gene. The chain has TRBV2 and TRBJ2-7; TRBD2 is a possible D gene (6 bases). Trimming removed 5 bases from V and 1 base from J, with 15 bases in between. The CDR3 is 15 amino acids. Germline CDR1 is SNHLY and CDR2 is FYNNEI. The sequenced part of the CDR3 DNA is TGTGCCAGCAGTCTGGAGGGCCTTAGTTCCTACGAG. This translates into CASSLEGLSSYE. The CDR3 in its entirety is CASSLEGLSSYEQYF.

The CDR3 protein is CASSYDSSGRNEQFF. The sequenced part of the CDR3 DNA is TGCGCCAGCAGCTACGACTCTAGCGGGAGGAATGAG. This sequence joins TRBV5-1 and TRBJ2-1, with 11 bases fitting TRBD2. The read finishes 3 residues shy of the CDR3 end, and the germline J gene is used to complete it. The CDR3 totals 15 residues. CDR1 and CDR2 (germline): SGHRS, YFSETQ. V lost 3 bases to trimming and J lost 7 bases; unmatched junction nucleotides: 6.

With respect to this clone: Read coverage stops 3 residues before the CDR3 terminus; the germline J gene supplies the remainder. The chain has TRBV19 and TRBJ1-5; D remains ambiguous. CDR1 and CDR2 (germline): LNHDA, SQIVND (reference sequence). The CDR3 contains 14 residues. V dropped 1 base and J dropped 2 bases, with 6 bases sitting between them. CDR3 DNA (partial): TGTGCCAGTAGTATAGGGCTCGGCAATCAGCCC. Residues: CASSIGLGNQP. The CDR3, in full, reads CASSIGLGNQPQHF.

With respect to this clone: The CDR3 goes on 3 residues after the read ends, and that part is filled in from the germline J gene. J is TRBJ2-3 and V is TRBV7-8; 9 bases fit TRBD1. Trimming took 6 bases from V and 2 from J; bases not matched to a gene: 6. The germline gives CDR1 SGHVS, CDR2 FQNEAQ. This CDR3 is built from 15 residues. The CDR3 is CASSRTGAATDTQYF. CDR3 DNA, as far as it was read: TGTGCCAGCAGTAGGACAGGGGCTGCCACAGATACG.

As concerns this clone: The CDR3 end is not reached by the read, which stops 3 residues before it; the germline J gene fills it in. V gene TRBV12-5 combines with J gene TRBJ2-6; D is uncertain. Trimming took off 4 bases at V and 0 bases at J, with 4 bases between the two ends. CDR3 length: 14 residues. CDR1 is LGHNT and CDR2 is FRNRAP in the germline V gene. The sequenced CDR3 bases are TGTGCTAGTGGTTCAGGCTCTGGGGCCAACGTC. It is translated as CASGSGSGANV. The whole CDR3 protein reads CASGSGSGANVLTF.

Notes on this clone: The CDR3 goes on 3 residues after the read ends, and that part is filled in from the germline J gene. The genes are TRBV7-2 and TRBJ1-5; D possibly corresponds to TRBD1 (5 bases). The germline V gene has CDR1 SGHTA and CDR2 FQGNSA. V dropped 3 bases and J dropped 5 bases, with 8 bases sitting between them. The CDR3 extends over 13 amino acids. The sequenced CDR3 bases are TGTGCCAGCAGCTTTTCCAGGGATCAGCCC. This encodes CASSFSRDQP. The entire CDR3 protein is CASSFSRDQPQHF.